A selection of T cell receptor beta chains follows, all from one sample in a study of CD8+CD57+ T cells in acquired aplastic anemia. TCRdb independently ran MiXCR on the reads; one entry per CDR3 protein. The profile covers 350,000 to 450,000 distinct CDR3 sequences, with about two thirds appearing a single time and 3.5% to 4.5% taken by the ten largest. The sample taken for sequencing was sorted CD4+, CD8+, or CD8+CD57+ T cells (not recorded which) from PBMCs. The receptors stem from a human donor in good health, serving as a control. CDR3s include the opening cysteine and the closing phenylalanine or tryptophan. D genes are given only for firm matches. Size is omitted from some rows. Given values are once, few, many or a class for expanded clones.

V gene	J gene	clone size	CDR3 length	D gene	CDR3 protein	CDR3 DNA
TRBV10-2	TRBJ2-1	-	13	-	CASSGESYNEQFF	TGCGCCAGCAGTGGAGAGTCCTACAATGAGCAGTTCTTC
TRBV7-2	TRBJ1-1	-	16	-	CASSPTWGTAGTEAFF	TGTGCCAGCAGCCCAACATGGGGCACGGCGGGCACTGAAGCTTTCTTT
TRBV19	TRBJ1-5	-	16	-	CASSWVGRVNNQPQHF	TGTGCCAGTAGCTGGGTAGGCAGGGTGAACAATCAGCCCCAGCATTTT
TRBV20-1	TRBJ1-2	many	16	TRBD1	CSARGGRGRGNYGYTF	TGCAGTGCTAGAGGTGGCAGGGGGCGAGGAAATTATGGCTACACCTTC
TRBV9	TRBJ1-2	many	15	TRBD1	CASSPRAGTGDGYTF	TGTGCCAGCAGCCCGAGGGCCGGGACAGGGGATGGCTACACCTTC
TRBV7-2	TRBJ2-3	few	13	-	CASSSDRRNTQYF	TGTGCCAGCAGCTCAGACAGGAGGAATACGCAGTATTTT
TRBV20-1	TRBJ2-7	-	12	-	CSARKQLYDQYF	TGCAGTGCTAGGAAACAACTCTACGATCAGTACTTC
TRBV12-3/TRBV12-4	TRBJ1-6	-	19	-	CATCFVGHLESRYNSPLHF	TGTGCCACCTGTTTCGTTGGACATCTCGAATCCCGATATAATTCACCCCTCCACTTT
TRBV7-9	TRBJ1-5	-	15	-	CASSLILGGEETQHF	TGTGCCAGCAGCCTGATCTTGGGCGGAGAAGAGACCCAGCATTTT
TRBV3-1	TRBJ2-4	-	12	-	CASSGGKDIQYF	TGTGCCAGCTCTGGGGGAAAGGACATTCAGTACTTC
TRBV30	TRBJ1-5	many	15	-	CAWSASGPVSQPQHF	TGTGCCTGGAGTGCTTCCGGACCTGTCAGTCAGCCCCAGCATTTT
TRBV12-3/TRBV12-4	TRBJ1-4	once	15	-	CASSSRLEVGEKLFF	TGTGCCAGCAGTTCCAGGTTGGAGGTAGGGGAAAAACTGTTTTTT
TRBV7-6	TRBJ1-6	-	17	TRBD1	CASSPSLGRQGGSPLHF	TGTGCTAGCAGCCCAAGTTTGGGACGACAGGGGGGATCACCCCTCCACTTT
TRBV7-4	TRBJ2-7	-	12	-	CASSRGSYETYF	TGTGCCAGCAGTAGGGGTTCCTACGAGACGTACTTC
TRBV10-3	TRBJ1-2	few	13	-	CAITWQEDYGYTF	TGTGCCATCACTTGGCAGGAAGACTATGGCTACACCTTC
TRBV10-3	TRBJ1-2	many	13	-	CAISEQQGYGYTF	TGTGCCATCAGTGAGCAACAGGGCTATGGCTACACCTTC
TRBV2	TRBJ1-4	once	11	-	CARGAEEKLFF	TGTGCGAGGGGGGCGGAGGAAAAACTGTTTTTT
TRBV6-2/TRBV6-3	TRBJ2-2	-	14	-	CASSYDGYAGELFF	TGTGCCAGCAGTTATGATGGGTACGCCGGGGAGCTGTTTTTT
TRBV7-2	TRBJ2-7	-	14	TRBD1	CASSQRDRAYEQYF	TGTGCCAGCAGCCAACGGGACAGGGCCTACGAGCAGTACTTC
TRBV25-1	TRBJ1-6	-	16	-	CASSEYSGLGNSPLHF	TGTGCCAGCAGTGAATATTCAGGCCTTGGGAATTCACCCCTCCACTTT
TRBV9	TRBJ2-5	-	16	TRBD2	CASSVTSGVPYEPQYF	TGTGCCAGCAGCGTGACTAGCGGGGTCCCCTACGAGCCCCAGTACTTC
TRBV7-3	TRBJ1-6	-	15	TRBD1	CASSGMGQGGSPLHF	TGTGCCAGCAGCGGAATGGGACAGGGAGGTTCACCCCTCCACTTT
TRBV19	TRBJ1-5	-	16	-	CASSWAQASTDTHHFF	TGTGCCAGTAGTTGGGCCCAGGCAAGTACAGATACGCACCATTTTTTT
TRBV9	TRBJ1-2	once	15	TRBD1	CASSAVRGLRETHTF	TGTGCCAGCAGCGCGGTAAGGGGGCTGAGGGAGACCCACACCTTC
TRBV2	TRBJ1-5	-	13	-	CASSGGGGEPQHF	TGTGCCAGCAGTGGTGGGGGTGGGGAGCCCCAGCATTTT
TRBV10-1	TRBJ1-1	-	13	-	CASSGTSNTEAFF	TGCGCCAGCAGTGGGACGTCGAACACTGAAGCTTTCTTT
TRBV5-8	TRBJ1-1	many	14	-	CASSLGGGNTEAFF	TGTGCCAGCAGCTTGGGGGGCGGGAACACTGAAGCTTTCTTT
TRBV12-3/TRBV12-4	TRBJ2-7	-	16	TRBD2	CASRTATSASSYEQYF	TGTGCCAGCAGAACTGCTACTAGCGCCAGCTCCTACGAGCAGTACTTC
TRBV19	TRBJ1-2	-	12	-	CASSIGEEGYTF	TGTGCCAGTAGTATAGGCGAGGAGGGCTACACCTTC
TRBV7-8	TRBJ2-7	-	18	-	CASSGDVEGGQRHYEQYF	TGTGCCAGCAGCGGAGACGTAGAGGGGGGGCAGAGGCACTACGAGCAGTACTTC
TRBV7-8	TRBJ2-7	-	17	-	CASSLPLGRGSSYEQYF	TGTGCCAGCAGCCTACCTCTGGGGCGGGGTTCTTCCTACGAGCAGTACTTC
TRBV29-1	TRBJ1-1	many	12	-	CSGRDADTEAFF	TGCAGCGGAAGGGATGCAGACACTGAAGCTTTCTTT
TRBV25-1	TRBJ2-3	many	14	TRBD2	CASSDHGRTDTQYF	TGTGCCAGCAGTGATCACGGGAGGACAGATACGCAGTATTTT
TRBV5-8	TRBJ1-1	-	13	-	CASTFNADTEAFF	TGTGCCAGCACCTTCAACGCGGACACTGAAGCTTTCTTT
TRBV24-1	TRBJ1-1	many	12	TRBD1	CATSDSTGEAFF	TGTGCCACCAGTGACTCGACAGGGGAAGCTTTCTTT
TRBV7-6	TRBJ2-6	-	15	-	CASSLGSGDSHNSTF	TGTGCCAGCAGCTTAGGGTCGGGGGACAGCCATAATTCAACTTTC
TRBV10-3	TRBJ2-7	-	15	-	CASSDQGSAIQPPYF	TGTGCCAGCAGTGATCAGGGGAGTGCCATACAGCCCCCATACTTT
TRBV12-3/TRBV12-4	TRBJ2-3	-	18	TRBD2	CASSLGLAGGLGTDTQYF	TGTGCCAGCAGTTTAGGACTAGCGGGGGGGCTCGGCACAGATACGCAGTATTTT
TRBV5-4	TRBJ2-7	-	16	-	CASRGPGATGRYEQYF	TGTGCCAGCAGGGGACCTGGGGCTACGGGACGCTACGAGCAGTACTTC
TRBV20-1	TRBJ2-3	-	15	-	CSARHPLRGEEAQYF	TGCAGTGCTAGACATCCGCTCAGGGGAGAGGAGGCGCAGTATTTT
TRBV19	TRBJ1-2	-	14	-	CASSNRDASQGYSF	TGTGCCAGTAGTAACAGGGACGCCAGTCAAGGCTACTCTTTC
TRBV20-1	TRBJ2-7	-	15	TRBD2	CSVVGVRGVAYEQYF	TGCAGCGTTGTAGGCGTGCGGGGGGTAGCCTACGAGCAGTACTTC
TRBV10-3	TRBJ1-6	-	14	-	CASSLAGLVYNLHF	TGTGCCAGCAGCCTCGCCGGACTAGTCTACAACCTGCACTTT